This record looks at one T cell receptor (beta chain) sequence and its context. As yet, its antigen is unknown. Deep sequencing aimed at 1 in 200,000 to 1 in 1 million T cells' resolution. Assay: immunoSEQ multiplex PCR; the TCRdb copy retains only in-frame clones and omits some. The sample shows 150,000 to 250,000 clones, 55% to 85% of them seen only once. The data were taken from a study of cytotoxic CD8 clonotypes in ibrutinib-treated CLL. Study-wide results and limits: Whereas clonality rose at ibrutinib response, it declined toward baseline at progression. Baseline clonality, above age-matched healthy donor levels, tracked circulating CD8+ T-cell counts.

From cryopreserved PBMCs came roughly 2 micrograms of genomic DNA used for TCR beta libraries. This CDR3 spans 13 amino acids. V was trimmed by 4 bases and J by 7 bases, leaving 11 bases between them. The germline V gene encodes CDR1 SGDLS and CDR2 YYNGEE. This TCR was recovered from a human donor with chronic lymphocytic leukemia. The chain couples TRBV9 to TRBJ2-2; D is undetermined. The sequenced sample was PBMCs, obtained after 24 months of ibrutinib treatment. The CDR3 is CASSPPSGGELFF. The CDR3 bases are TGTGCCAGCAGCCCCCCCAGTGGCGGGGAGCTGTTTTTT.